This TCR beta chain emerged from a study of blood T cell repertoires in COVID-19. TCRdb keeps only in-frame clones here, not all; method: immunoSEQ multiplex PCR. The repertoire has 160,000 or so clones, 80% of them found once; the top ten carry 3% to 3.5%. This sequence was found in a woman aged 55-69 years who had recovered from COVID-19. What was sequenced was PBMCs or T cells enriched from blood (not recorded which).

Here the CDR3 reads CASGMGTGNTEAFF. Here the CDR3 DNA reads TGTGCTAGTGGTATGGGGACAGGGAACACTGAAGCTTTCTTT. The chain is built from TRBV12-5 and TRBJ1-1; TRBD1 aligns across 8 bases. The CDR3 is 14 amino acids. V shed 5 bases and J 1 base; nucleotides not matched to a gene: 3. The germline V gene has CDR1 LGHNT and CDR2 FRNRAP.